Presented here are 29 T cell receptor beta chains from one specimen sequenced in a study of Ad26.COV2.S vaccination and SARS-CoV-2 variants. As for treatment: 19 received Ad26.COV2.S at low or high dose, single or two shots; about 5 received placebo; per-sample allocation not given. Samples were taken on day 63 after the first vaccine or placebo injection. Some clones are missing from TCRdb's copy, which holds only in-frame ones; the method was immunoSEQ multiplex PCR. The table includes some 450,000 clones, around 90% detected once. The specimen comprised peripheral blood, sampled in a trial of Ad26.COV2.S vaccine versus placebo. Receptors originate from a person between 18 and 60 years old who received the Ad26.COV2.S COVID-19 vaccine or a placebo.

The J gene is TRBJ1-1, the V gene TRBV6-1, with TRBD1 matching 9 bases. Trimming took 4 bases from V and 1 from J; bases not matched to a gene: 7. Germline-derived CDR1 and CDR2 are MNHNS and SASEGT. This CDR3 region has 16 residues. CDR3 sequence (DNA): TGTGCCAGCAGTGCCCTCCAGGGACAGGGGAACACTGAAGCTTTCTTT. Encoded protein: CASSALQGQGNTEAFF.

The chain joins TRBV15 to TRBJ2-1; unclear D gene. The CDR3 is 16 residues long. V lost 0 bases and J lost 5, with 14 bases in between. Per the germline V gene, CDR1 is LNHNV and CDR2 is YYDKDF (reference sequence). The chain's CDR3 is CATSRDLPNGNNEQFF. CDR3 DNA sequence: TGTGCCACCAGCAGAGACCTCCCCAACGGAAACAATGAGCAGTTCTTC.

The sample holds one count of this clone. Other nucleotide sequences in the sample specify the same CDR3. The gene calls are TRBV30 and TRBJ2-7; a possible D gene is TRBD1 (6 bases). The CDR3 runs to 13 residues. Per the germline V gene, CDR1 is GTSNPN and CDR2 is SVGIG (reference sequence). V dropped 0 bases and J dropped 0 bases, with 6 bases sitting between them. The CDR3 is CAWSVGASYEQYF. Here the CDR3 DNA reads TGTGCCTGGAGTGTGGGGGCCTCCTACGAGCAGTACTTC.

This clone was seen a few times. The chain couples TRBV24-1 to TRBJ1-4; D is perhaps TRBD1 (5 bases). The CDR3 extends over 14 amino acids. Trimming removed 0 bases from V and 6 bases from J, with 7 bases in between. The germline V gene encodes CDR1 KGHDR and CDR2 SFDVKD. CDR3 sequence: CATSDLVRDEKLFF. Here the CDR3 DNA reads TGTGCCACCAGTGATTTGGTCAGGGATGAAAAACTGTTTTTT.

The chain uses TRBV2 and TRBJ2-3; D gene uncertain. The CDR3 runs 13 residues. Between the trimmed V and J ends, which lost 3 bases and 1 base, there was a span of 5 bases. CDR1 SNHLY and CDR2 FYNNEI come from the germline V gene. In nucleotides, the CDR3 is TGTGCCAGCAGTGACCAGGGCACAGATACGCAGTATTTT. The encoded protein is CASSDQGTDTQYF.

V usage is TRBV4-2 and J usage is TRBJ2-6; 8 nucleotides match TRBD2. Trimming took 0 bases from V and 6 from J; bases not matched to a gene: 7. From germline, CDR1 is LGHNA and CDR2 YNFKEQ. The CDR3 covers 17 residues. Written as DNA, the CDR3 is TGTGCCAGCAGCCAAGATTACGGGGGGGCGGAGGCCAACGTCCTGACTTTC. Amino acid sequence: CASSQDYGGAEANVLTF.

The chain joins TRBV19 to TRBJ2-1; TRBD2 matches at 9 bases. Looked up from germline, CDR1 is LNHDA and CDR2 is SQIVND (reference sequence). The junction had 6 bases not matched to a gene; V was cut back by 6 bases and J by 0 bases. The CDR3 is 16 residues long. The CDR3 is CASSQLAGGSYNEQFF. CDR3 DNA: TGTGCCAGTAGCCAACTAGCGGGCGGCTCCTACAATGAGCAGTTCTTC.

The chain recombines TRBV19 with TRBJ1-5; the D gene is possibly TRBD1 (6 bases). Germline V gene sequence: CDR1 LNHDA, CDR2 SQIVND (reference sequence). V gave up 6 bases and J gave up 1 base, with 22 bases separating them. The CDR3 consists of 18 residues. The CDR3 region is CASSNTFNRAQSNQPQHF. CDR3 nucleotide sequence: TGTGCCAGTAGCAATACATTTAACAGGGCCCAAAGCAATCAGCCCCAGCATTTT.

The chain is built from TRBV5-6 and TRBJ2-7; no firm D call. The CDR3 runs to 12 residues. V lost 0 bases to trimming and J lost 3 bases, with 4 bases between them. CDR1 and CDR2 (germline): SGHDT, YYEEEE. The CDR3 sequence is CASSLASYEQYF. The CDR3 bases are TGTGCCAGCAGCTTGGCAAGCTACGAGCAGTACTTC.

V and J are TRBV5-4 and TRBJ1-3; D not certain. Trimming stripped 4 bases from V and 0 bases from J, with 8 bases between. CDR1 and CDR2 (germline): SGHNT, YYREEE (reference sequence). The CDR3 is made up of 14 amino acids. The CDR3 nucleotides read TGTGCCAGCAGCCCGGAAAGCTCTGGAAACACCATATATTTT. It translates to CASSPESSGNTIYF.

In its sample, this clone was seen once. V is TRBV7-9 and J is TRBJ2-5, with 11 bases identical to TRBD2. The CDR3 runs 15 residues. The trim removed 4 bases at V and 5 bases at J, leaving 6 bases unmatched. Looked up from germline, CDR1 is SEHNR and CDR2 is FQNEAQ (reference sequence). The CDR3 DNA sequence: TGTGCCAGCAGCTCCACTAGCGGGAGCGAGGAGACCCAGTACTTC. Translation: CASSSTSGSEETQYF.

This chain links TRBV9 with TRBJ2-2; 10 nucleotides line up with TRBD2. After removal of 0 bases from V and 2 bases from J, the junction contained 7 bases not matched to a gene. CDR1 and CDR2 from the germline V gene are SGDLS and YYNGEE. The CDR3 loop spans 18 amino acids. Here the CDR3 DNA reads TGTGCCAGCAGCGTAGGAGCTAGCGGGGGTCGAAACACCGGGGAGCTGTTTTTT. Its protein product is CASSVGASGGRNTGELFF.

The rearrangement joins TRBV9 to TRBJ1-4; 8 positions match TRBD1. Germline loops: CDR1 SGDLS, CDR2 YYNGEE. This CDR3 has 15 residues. Trimming cost V 3 bases and J 8 bases; bases outside gene matches: 9. The CDR3 DNA sequence: TGTGCCAGCAGCGGAACAGGGGGAAAATTAGAAAAACTGTTTTTT. This encodes CASSGTGGKLEKLFF.

This rearrangement joins TRBV5-6 to TRBJ2-7, with a tentative D call TRBD2 (6 bases). V was cut by 2 bases and J by 7 bases, with 7 bases left in between. The CDR3 consists of 11 residues. Germline CDR1 and CDR2: SGHDT and YYEEEE. The CDR3 DNA is TGTGCCAGCAGCTTACGGGAGGAGCAGTACTTC. Translation gives CASSLREEQYF.

This clone was seen a handful of times. J is TRBJ1-5 and V is TRBV21-1; the table's D call TRBD1 went unverified against the DNA. TRBV21-1 is designated a pseudogene. This CDR3 is 15 amino acids long. The DNA for the CDR3 is TGTGCCAGCAGCAAAGAGGAACAGGGGGCTCGGCCCCAGCATTTT. It specifies CASSKEEQGARPQHF.

The chain employs TRBV7-9 and TRBJ2-7, with a weak D call TRBD2 (5 bases). Germline assignment: CDR1 SEHNR and CDR2 FQNEAQ (reference sequence). This CDR3 is 14 amino acids long. V was clipped by 4 bases and J by 0 bases, with 10 bases between them. The CDR3 DNA reads TGTGCCAGCAGCTCGACGAGGGTCTCCTACGAGCAGTACTTC. This gives the protein CASSSTRVSYEQYF.

The rearrangement uses TRBV7-7 and TRBJ1-5, with D tentatively TRBD1 (6 bases). The CDR3 extends over 17 amino acids. Germline loops: CDR1 SSHAT, CDR2 FNYEAQ (reference sequence). V lost 6 bases and J 2 bases, leaving 20 bases between the germline ends. The CDR3 DNA follows: TGTGCCAGCAGTTCTGACACAGGGTCTCGGGGCAATCAGCCCCAGCATTTT. Protein product: CASSSDTGSRGNQPQHF. Full variable domain (rest looked up from reference TRBV7-7 and TRBJ1-5): GAGVSQSPRYKVTKRGQDVTLRCDPISSHATLYWYQQALGQGPEFLTYFNYEAQPDKSGLPSDRFSAERPEGSISTLTIQRTEQRDSAMYRCASSSDTGSRGNQPQHFGDGTRLSIL.

The V call is TRBV29-1, the J call TRBJ2-1; the D gene is possibly TRBD2 (6 bases). Trimming pared 2 bases from V and 1 base from J, leaving 18 bases between. The CDR3 contains 17 residues. Germline V gene sequence: CDR1 SQVTM, CDR2 ANQGSEA. CDR3 region: CSVEPRGLPRSYNEQFF. The CDR3 coding sequence is TGCAGCGTTGAACCCCGGGGACTCCCTAGGTCCTACAATGAGCAGTTCTTC.

The chain is built from TRBV9 and TRBJ2-3; no clear D. CDR1 and CDR2 from the germline V gene are SGDLS and YYNGEE. The germline V and J ends were trimmed by 3 bases and 0 bases, with 11 bases remaining between them. The CDR3 extends over 15 amino acids. This CDR3 is CASSGMQASTDTQYF. In DNA, the CDR3 is TGTGCCAGCAGCGGTATGCAGGCTAGCACAGATACGCAGTATTTT.

CDR3 protein: CSVTTSGMNTGELFF. In DNA form, the CDR3 reads TGCAGCGTTACGACTAGCGGGATGAACACCGGGGAGCTGTTTTTT. This rearrangement joins TRBV29-1 to TRBJ2-2; TRBD2 agrees at 11 bases. Looked up from germline, CDR1 is SQVTM and CDR2 is ANQGSEA. The CDR3 sequence is 15 residues long. V lost 5 bases to trimming and J lost 1 base; unmatched junction nucleotides: 3.

This chain connects TRBV7-9 to TRBJ2-1; D possibly uses TRBD1 or TRBD2 (5 bases each). CDR1 and CDR2 from the germline V gene are SEHNR and FQNEAQ (reference sequence). V lost 5 bases and J 6 bases, leaving 14 bases between the germline ends. The CDR3 loop spans 14 amino acids. CDR3 DNA: TGTGCCAGCAGCGACAGACTATTTGGCAATGAGCAGTTCTTC. This codes for CASSDRLFGNEQFF.

The rearrangement uses TRBV7-8 and TRBJ1-3; D is perhaps TRBD1 (5 bases). V gave up 2 bases and J gave up 1 base, with 9 bases separating them. The CDR3 spans 15 residues. Germline V CDR1 and CDR2: SGHVS, FQNEAQ. DNA for the CDR3: TGTGCCAGCAGCTTAATGGGGCCATCTGGAAACACCATATATTTT. Encoded protein: CASSLMGPSGNTIYF.

The chain links TRBV9 to TRBJ2-1; no clear D. Deletions cut 2 bases from V and 6 bases from J, with 6 bases between. This CDR3 is 12 amino acids long. Germline V gene data show CDR1 as SGDLS and CDR2 as YYNGEE. The CDR3 DNA sequence: TGTGCCAGCAGCGTTACGGGCAATGAGCAGTTCTTC. Protein sequence: CASSVTGNEQFF.

J is TRBJ2-2 and V is TRBV18, with D unresolved. Trimming took 5 bases from V and 3 from J, leaving 10 bases between them. The CDR3 runs 14 residues. Looked up from germline, CDR1 is KGHSH and CDR2 is LQKENI. As DNA, the CDR3 is TGTGCCAGCTCATCTCAGATTGACACCGGGGAGCTGTTTTTT. Amino acid sequence: CASSSQIDTGELFF.

In this sample, this clone turned up once. The chain joins TRBV18 to TRBJ1-1; D gene ambiguous. Germline V gene data show CDR1 as KGHSH and CDR2 as LQKENI. V dropped 4 bases and J dropped 0 bases, with 6 bases sitting between them. The CDR3 extends over 13 amino acids. CDR3: CASSQELNTEAFF. CDR3 coding DNA: TGTGCCAGCTCACAGGAATTGAACACTGAAGCTTTCTTT.

This sequence joins TRBV21-1 and TRBJ2-3. TRBV21-1 is recorded as a pseudogene. The CDR3 has 10 residues. The CDR3 DNA reads TGTCGGCTTCTGACAGATACGCAGTATTTT. Residues: CRLLTDTQYF.

The chain links TRBV28 to TRBJ2-7; D could derive from TRBD1 or TRBD2 (5 bases each). V was clipped by 7 bases and J by 3 bases, with 22 bases between them. The CDR3 contains 16 residues. Germline-derived CDR1 and CDR2 are MDHEN and SYDVKM. The CDR3 is CASTPGALPNNYEQYF. For the CDR3, the DNA is TGTGCCAGCACCCCCGGGGCACTCCCTAACAACTACGAGCAGTACTTC.

This chain uses TRBV27 with TRBJ2-2; D gene ambiguous. Trimming removed 4 bases from V and 4 bases from J, with 13 bases in between. Germline CDR1 MNHEY, CDR2 SMNVEV (reference sequence). The CDR3 spans 15 residues. The CDR3, as DNA: TGTGCCAGCAGTTCCCCCGGGCGAGGCACCGGGGAGCTGTTTTTT. Translation: CASSSPGRGTGELFF.

This clone has only one observation. This chain connects TRBV6-1 to TRBJ2-1, with TRBD2 matching over 7 bases. V lost 3 bases, J lost 3 bases, and 8 bases stayed unmatched. This CDR3 has 16 residues. Germline CDR1 and CDR2: MNHNS and SASEGT. Here the CDR3 DNA reads TGTGCCAGCAGTGAGGCAAGCGGGGCTGTCTACAATGAGCAGTTCTTC. This encodes CASSEASGAVYNEQFF.